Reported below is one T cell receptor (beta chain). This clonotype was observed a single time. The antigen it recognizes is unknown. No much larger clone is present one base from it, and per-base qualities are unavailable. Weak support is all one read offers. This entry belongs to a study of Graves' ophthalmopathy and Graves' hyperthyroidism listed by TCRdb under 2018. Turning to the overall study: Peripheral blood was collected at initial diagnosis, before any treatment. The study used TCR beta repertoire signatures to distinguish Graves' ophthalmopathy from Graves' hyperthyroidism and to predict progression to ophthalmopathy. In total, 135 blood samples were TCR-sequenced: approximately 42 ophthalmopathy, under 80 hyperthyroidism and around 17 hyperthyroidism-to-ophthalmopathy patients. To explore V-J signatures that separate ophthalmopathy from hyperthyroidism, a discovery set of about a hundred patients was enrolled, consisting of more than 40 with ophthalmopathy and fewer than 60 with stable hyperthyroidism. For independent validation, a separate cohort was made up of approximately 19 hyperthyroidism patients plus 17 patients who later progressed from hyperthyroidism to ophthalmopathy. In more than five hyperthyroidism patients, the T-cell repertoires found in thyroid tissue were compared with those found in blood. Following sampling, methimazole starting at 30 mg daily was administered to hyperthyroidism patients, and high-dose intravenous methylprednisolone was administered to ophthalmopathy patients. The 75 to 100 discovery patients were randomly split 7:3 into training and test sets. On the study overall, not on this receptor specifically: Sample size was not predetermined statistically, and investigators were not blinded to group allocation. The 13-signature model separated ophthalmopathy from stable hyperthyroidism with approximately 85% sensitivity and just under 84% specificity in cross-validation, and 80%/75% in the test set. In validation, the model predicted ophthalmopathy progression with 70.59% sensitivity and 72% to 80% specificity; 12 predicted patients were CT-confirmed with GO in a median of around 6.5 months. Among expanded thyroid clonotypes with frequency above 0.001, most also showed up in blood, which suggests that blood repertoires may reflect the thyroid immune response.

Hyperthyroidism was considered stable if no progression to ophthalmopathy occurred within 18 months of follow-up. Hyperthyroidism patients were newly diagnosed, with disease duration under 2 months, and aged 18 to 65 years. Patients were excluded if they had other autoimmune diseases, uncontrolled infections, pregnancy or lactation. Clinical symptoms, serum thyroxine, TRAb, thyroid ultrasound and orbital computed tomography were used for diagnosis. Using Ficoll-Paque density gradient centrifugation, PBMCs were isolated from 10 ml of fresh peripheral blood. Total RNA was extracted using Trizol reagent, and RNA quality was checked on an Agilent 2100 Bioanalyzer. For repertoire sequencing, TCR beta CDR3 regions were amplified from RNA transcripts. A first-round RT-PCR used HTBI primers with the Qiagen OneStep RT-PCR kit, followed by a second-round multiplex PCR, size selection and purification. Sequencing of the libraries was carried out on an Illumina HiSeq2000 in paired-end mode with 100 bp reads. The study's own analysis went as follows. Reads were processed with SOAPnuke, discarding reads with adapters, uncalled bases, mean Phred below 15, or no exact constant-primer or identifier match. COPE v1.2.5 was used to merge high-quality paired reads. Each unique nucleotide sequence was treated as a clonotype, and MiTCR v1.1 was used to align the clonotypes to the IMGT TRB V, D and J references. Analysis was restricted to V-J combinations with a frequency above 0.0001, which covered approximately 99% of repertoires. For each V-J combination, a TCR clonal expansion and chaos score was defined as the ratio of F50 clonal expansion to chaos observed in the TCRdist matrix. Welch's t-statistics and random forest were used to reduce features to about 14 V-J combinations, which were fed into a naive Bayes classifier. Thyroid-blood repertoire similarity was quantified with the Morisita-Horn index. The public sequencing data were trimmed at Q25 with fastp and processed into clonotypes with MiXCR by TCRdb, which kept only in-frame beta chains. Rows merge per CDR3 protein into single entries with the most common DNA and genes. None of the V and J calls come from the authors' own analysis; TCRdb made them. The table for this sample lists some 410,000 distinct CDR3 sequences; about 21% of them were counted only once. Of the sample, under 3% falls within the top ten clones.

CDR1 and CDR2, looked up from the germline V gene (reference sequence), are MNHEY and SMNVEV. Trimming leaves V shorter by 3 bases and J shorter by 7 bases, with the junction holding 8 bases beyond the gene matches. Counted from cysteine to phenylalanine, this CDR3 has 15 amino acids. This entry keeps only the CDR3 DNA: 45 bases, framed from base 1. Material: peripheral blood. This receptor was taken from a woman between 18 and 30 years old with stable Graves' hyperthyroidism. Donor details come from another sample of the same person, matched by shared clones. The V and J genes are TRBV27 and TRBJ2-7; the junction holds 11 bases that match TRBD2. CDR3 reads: CASSFTGTSGWEQYF. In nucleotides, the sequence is TGTGCCAGCAGTTTTACCGGGACTAGCGGATGGGAGCAGTACTTC.